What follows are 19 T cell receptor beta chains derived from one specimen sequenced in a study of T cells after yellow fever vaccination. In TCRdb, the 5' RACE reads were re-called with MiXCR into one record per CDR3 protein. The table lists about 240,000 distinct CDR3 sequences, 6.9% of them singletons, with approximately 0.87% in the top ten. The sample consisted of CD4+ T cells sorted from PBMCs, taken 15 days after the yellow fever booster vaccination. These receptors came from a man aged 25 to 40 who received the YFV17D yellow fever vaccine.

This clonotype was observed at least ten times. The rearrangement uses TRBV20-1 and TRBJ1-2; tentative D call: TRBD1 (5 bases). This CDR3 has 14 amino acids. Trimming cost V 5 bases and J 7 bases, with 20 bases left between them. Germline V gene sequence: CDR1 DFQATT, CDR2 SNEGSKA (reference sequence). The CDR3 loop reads CSASLQGRGFGYTF. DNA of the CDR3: TGCAGTGCTTCCCTGCAGGGCCGTGGGTTTGGCTACACCTTC.

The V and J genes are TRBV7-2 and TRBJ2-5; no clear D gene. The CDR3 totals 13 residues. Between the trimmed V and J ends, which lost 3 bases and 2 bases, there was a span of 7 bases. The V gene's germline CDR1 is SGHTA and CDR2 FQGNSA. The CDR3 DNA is TGTGCCAGCAGCTTCTTACAGCAAGAGACCCAGTACTTC. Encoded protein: CASSFLQQETQYF.

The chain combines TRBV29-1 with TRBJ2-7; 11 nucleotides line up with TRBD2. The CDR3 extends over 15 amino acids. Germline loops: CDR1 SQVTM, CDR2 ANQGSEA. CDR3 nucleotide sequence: TGCAGAGCCGGGACTAGCGGACCGAACGGCGGCGAGCAGTACTTC. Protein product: CRAGTSGPNGGEQYF.

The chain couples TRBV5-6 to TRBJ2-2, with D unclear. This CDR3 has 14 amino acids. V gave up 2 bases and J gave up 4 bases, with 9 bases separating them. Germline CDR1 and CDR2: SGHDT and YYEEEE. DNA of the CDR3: TGTGCCAGCAGCTTCGCGGAGAGCACCGGGGAGCTGTTTTTT. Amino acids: CASSFAESTGELFF.

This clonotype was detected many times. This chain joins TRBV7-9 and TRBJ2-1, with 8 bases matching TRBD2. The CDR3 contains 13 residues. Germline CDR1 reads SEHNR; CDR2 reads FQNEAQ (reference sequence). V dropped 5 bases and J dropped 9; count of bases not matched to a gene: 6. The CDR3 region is CASSPGGVSEQFF. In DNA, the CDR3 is TGTGCCAGCAGCCCGGGGGGGGTCAGTGAGCAGTTCTTC.

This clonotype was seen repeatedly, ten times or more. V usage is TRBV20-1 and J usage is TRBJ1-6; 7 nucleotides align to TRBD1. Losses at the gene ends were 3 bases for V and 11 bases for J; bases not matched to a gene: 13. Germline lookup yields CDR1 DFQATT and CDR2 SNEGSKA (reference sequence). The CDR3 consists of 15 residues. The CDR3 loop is CSARDNGDSETPLHF. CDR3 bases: TGCAGTGCTAGGGATAATGGGGACAGCGAGACACCCCTCCACTTT.

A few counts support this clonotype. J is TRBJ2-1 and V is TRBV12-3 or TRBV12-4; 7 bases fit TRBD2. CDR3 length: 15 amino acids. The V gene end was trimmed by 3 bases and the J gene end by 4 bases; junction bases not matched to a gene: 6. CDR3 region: CASSLSGGRYNEQFF. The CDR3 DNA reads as TGTGCCAGCAGTTTGTCGGGAGGCCGTTACAATGAGCAGTTCTTC.

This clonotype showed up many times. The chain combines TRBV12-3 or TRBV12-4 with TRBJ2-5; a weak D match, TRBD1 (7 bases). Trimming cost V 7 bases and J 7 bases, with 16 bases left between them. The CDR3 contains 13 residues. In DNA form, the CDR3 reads TGTGCCAGCACCAGGGGGATGGGGGGGACCCAGTACTTC. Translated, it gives CASTRGMGGTQYF.

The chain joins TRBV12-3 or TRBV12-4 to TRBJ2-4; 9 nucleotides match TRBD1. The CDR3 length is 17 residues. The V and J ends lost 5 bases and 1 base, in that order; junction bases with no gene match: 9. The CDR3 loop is CASSLRTGAMAKNIQYF. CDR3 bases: TGTGCCAGCAGTCTCCGGACAGGGGCTATGGCCAAAAACATTCAGTACTTC.

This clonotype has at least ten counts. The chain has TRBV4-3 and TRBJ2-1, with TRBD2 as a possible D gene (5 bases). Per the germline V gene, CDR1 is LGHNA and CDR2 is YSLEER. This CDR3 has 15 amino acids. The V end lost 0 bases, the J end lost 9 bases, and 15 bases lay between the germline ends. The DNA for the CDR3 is TGCGCCAGCAGCCAAGATCTAGCCTCGTGGGGTGAGCAGTTCTTC. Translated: CASSQDLASWGEQFF.

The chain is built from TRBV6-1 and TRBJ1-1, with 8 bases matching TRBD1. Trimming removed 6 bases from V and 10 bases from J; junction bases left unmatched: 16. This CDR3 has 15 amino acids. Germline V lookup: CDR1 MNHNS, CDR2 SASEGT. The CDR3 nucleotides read TGTGCCAGCAGGGCTGTACCCCAGGGGGCAGTGGGAGCTTTCTTT. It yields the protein CASRAVPQGAVGAFF.

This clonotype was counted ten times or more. CDR3 DNA sequence: TGTGCCAGCAGTGAGCCCGACCCATGGCGGAACACAGATACGCAGTATTTT. Translation: CASSEPDPWRNTDTQYF. The chain links TRBV25-1 to TRBJ2-3; the D is unclear. The V end was cut by 3 bases, the J end by 2 bases, with 18 bases between. In germline, CDR1 is MGHDK, CDR2 SYGVNS. The CDR3 covers 17 residues. The full variable domain, completed using reference TRBV25-1 and TRBJ2-3, is EADIYQTPRYLVIGTGKKITLECSQTMGHDKMYWYQQDPGMELHLIHYSYGVNSTEKGDLSSESTVSRIRTEHFPLTLESARPSHTSQYLCASSEPDPWRNTDTQYFGPGTRLTVL.

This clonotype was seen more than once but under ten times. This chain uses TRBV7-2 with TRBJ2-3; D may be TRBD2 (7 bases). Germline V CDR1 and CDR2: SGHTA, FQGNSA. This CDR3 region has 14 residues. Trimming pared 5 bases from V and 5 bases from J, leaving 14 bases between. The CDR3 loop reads CASSLRRGGDTQYF. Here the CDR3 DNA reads TGTGCCAGCAGCCTAAGGAGGGGGGGAGATACGCAGTATTTT.

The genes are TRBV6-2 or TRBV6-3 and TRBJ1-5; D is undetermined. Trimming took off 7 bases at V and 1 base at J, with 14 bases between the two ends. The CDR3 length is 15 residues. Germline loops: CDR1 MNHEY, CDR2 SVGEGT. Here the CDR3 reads CASTPASRSNQPQHF. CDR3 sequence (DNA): TGTGCCAGCACCCCAGCCAGCAGGAGCAATCAGCCCCAGCATTTT.

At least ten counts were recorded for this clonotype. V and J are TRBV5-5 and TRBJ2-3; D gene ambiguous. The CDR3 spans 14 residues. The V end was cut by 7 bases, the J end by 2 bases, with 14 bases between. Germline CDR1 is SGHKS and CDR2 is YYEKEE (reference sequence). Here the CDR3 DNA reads TGTGCCAGCTTTGTCTCCCGTACCACAGATACGCAGTATTTT. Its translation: CASFVSRTTDTQYF.

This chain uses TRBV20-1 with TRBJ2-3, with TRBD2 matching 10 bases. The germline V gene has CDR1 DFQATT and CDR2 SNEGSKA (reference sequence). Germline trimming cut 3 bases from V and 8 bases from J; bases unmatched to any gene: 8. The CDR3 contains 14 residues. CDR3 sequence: CSASVPSGRATQYF. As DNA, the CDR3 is TGCAGTGCTAGTGTCCCTAGCGGGAGAGCTACGCAGTATTTT.

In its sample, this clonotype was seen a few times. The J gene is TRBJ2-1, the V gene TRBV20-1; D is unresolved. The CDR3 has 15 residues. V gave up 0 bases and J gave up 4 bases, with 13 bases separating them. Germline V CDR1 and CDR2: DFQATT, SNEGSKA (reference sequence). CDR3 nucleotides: TGCAGTGCTAGAGATACGGCCAAATTTTACAATGAGCAGTTCTTC. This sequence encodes CSARDTAKFYNEQFF.

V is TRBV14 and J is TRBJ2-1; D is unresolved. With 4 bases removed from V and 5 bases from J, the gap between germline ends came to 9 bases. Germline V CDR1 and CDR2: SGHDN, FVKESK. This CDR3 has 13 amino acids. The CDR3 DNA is TGTGCCAGCAGCCGAAACTATAACAATGAGCAGTTCTTC. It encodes CASSRNYNNEQFF.

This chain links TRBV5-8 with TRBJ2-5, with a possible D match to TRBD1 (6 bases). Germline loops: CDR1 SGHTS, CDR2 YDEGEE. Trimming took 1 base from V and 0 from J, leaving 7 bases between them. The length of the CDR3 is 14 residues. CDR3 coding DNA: TGTGCCAGCAGCTTGACAGGGAACCAAGAGACCCAGTACTTC. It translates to CASSLTGNQETQYF.